These 5 T cell receptor beta chains share one sample of origin, sequenced in a study of blood T cell repertoires in COVID-19 (TCRdb year 2020). Library preparation employed the immunoSEQ multiplex PCR assay. This immuneACCESS table, as held by TCRdb, lists in-frame sequences with V and J called but not all clones. Of the missing ones, under half trace to an unresolved V gene in checked studies; the others have no known cause. This sample comprises 280,000 or so clones, around 85% of them detected only once. The ten largest clones add up to roughly 2.5% of the sample. Specimen: PBMCs or T cells enriched from blood (not recorded which). The receptors were gathered from a woman aged 50 to 60 who had recovered from COVID-19.

This clone was detected only a few times. This chain connects TRBV19 to TRBJ1-6; no definite D call. CDR1 LNHDA and CDR2 SQIVND come from the germline V gene (reference sequence). Trimming took 5 bases from V and 7 from J, leaving 12 bases between them. The CDR3 loop spans 14 amino acids. The CDR3 sequence: CASSWAVTNSPLHF. CDR3 bases: TGTGCCAGTAGTTGGGCAGTAACCAATTCACCCCTCCACTTT.

This chain links TRBV9 with TRBJ1-2; 8 nucleotides align to TRBD1. This CDR3 has 14 residues. Germline CDR1 is SGDLS and CDR2 is YYNGEE. V dropped 0 bases and J dropped 4; count of bases not matched to a gene: 2. CDR3 amino acids: CASSVDDRGYGYTF. CDR3 DNA: TGTGCCAGCAGCGTAGATGACAGGGGCTATGGCTACACCTTC.

V is TRBV28 and J is TRBJ2-7, with 7 bases identical to TRBD2. Germline loops: CDR1 MDHEN, CDR2 SYDVKM. With 4 bases clipped from V and 4 bases from J, the junction kept 7 bases outside the gene matches. The CDR3 length is 14 residues. The CDR3 reads CASSSGLVIYEQYF. As DNA, the CDR3 is TGTGCCAGCAGTTCTGGACTAGTCATTTACGAGCAGTACTTC.

This rearrangement joins TRBV6-6 to TRBJ2-7; the D is unclear. Germline V lookup: CDR1 MNHNY, CDR2 SVGAGI (reference sequence). The CDR3 contains 12 residues. V gave up 6 bases and J gave up 2 bases, with 8 bases separating them. CDR3 in amino acids: CASRGETYEQYF. The CDR3 region has the DNA TGTGCCAGCAGGGGCGAGACCTACGAGCAGTACTTC.

This CDR3 is CASSSSGLHTDTQYF. CDR3 in DNA: TGTGCCAGCAGCTCTAGCGGCCTACACACAGATACGCAGTATTTT. The chain uses TRBV9 and TRBJ2-3; 7 bases align to TRBD2. Germline V gene sequence: CDR1 SGDLS, CDR2 YYNGEE. The CDR3 runs to 15 residues. V lost 4 bases and J lost 2; bases outside the gene matches: 7.